This passage covers 20 T cell receptor beta chains from one sample sequenced in a study of T cell responses to AZD1222 COVID-19 vaccine. TCRdb keeps only in-frame clones here, not all; method: immunoSEQ multiplex PCR. The sample yields 100,000 to 150,000 clones, under 95% seen once. The specimen was peripheral blood, collected 28 days after the second AZD1222 dose. Every receptor here comes from an adult who received the AZD1222 COVID-19 vaccine.

The J gene is TRBJ1-1, the V gene TRBV11-2; TRBD1 aligns across 10 bases. V dropped 4 bases and J dropped 1; count of bases not matched to a gene: 0. The CDR3 sequence is 14 residues long. Germline values: CDR1 SGHAT, CDR2 FQNNGV. The DNA for the CDR3 is TGTGCCAGCAGCTGGGACAGGGGGAACACTGAAGCTTTCTTT. Its translation: CASSWDRGNTEAFF.

This chain joins TRBV7-9 and TRBJ1-5; D is ambiguous. V was trimmed by 5 bases and J by 0 bases, leaving 5 bases between them. The CDR3 spans 13 residues. Looked up from germline, CDR1 is SEHNR and CDR2 is FQNEAQ (reference sequence). As DNA, the CDR3 is TGTGCCAGCAGCCCAAATAGCAATCAGCCCCAGCATTTT. This codes for CASSPNSNQPQHF.

This clone was recorded only once. This sequence joins TRBV3-1 (or the pseudogene TRBV3-2) and TRBJ2-1; D ambiguous. The V gene's germline CDR1 is LGHDT and CDR2 YNNKEL (reference sequence). CDR3 length: 13 amino acids. The V end lost 1 base, the J end lost 12 bases, and 13 bases lay between the germline ends. The DNA of the CDR3 is TGTGCCAGCAGCCAAGCCCTTTTGGACCCGCAGTTCTTC. It encodes CASSQALLDPQFF.

The chain employs TRBV7-8 and TRBJ2-2, with 8 bases fitting TRBD2. Germline V gene lookup returns CDR1 SGHVS and CDR2 FQNEAQ. J was trimmed by 0 bases and V by 8 bases; bases with no gene match: 8. The CDR3 length is 16 residues. Written as DNA, the CDR3 is TGTGCCAGCCGACGTGGTAGCGGGGCGAACACCGGGGAGCTGTTTTTT. This codes for CASRRGSGANTGELFF.

CDR3 DNA sequence: TGCGCCAGCAGTGGAACCCCGAGGACTAGCGGCTACAATGAGCAGTTCTTC. The encoded protein is CASSGTPRTSGYNEQFF. The chain uses TRBV5-1 and TRBJ2-1; TRBD2 matches at 10 bases. V lost 5 bases, J lost 3 bases, and 11 bases stayed unmatched. This CDR3 comprises 17 residues. The germline CDR1 and CDR2 sequences are SGHRS and YFSETQ.

The genes are TRBV11-3 and TRBJ2-1, with 7 bases aligning to TRBD2. Germline CDR1 and CDR2: SGHNT and YENEEA. This CDR3 has 15 amino acids. J was trimmed by 2 bases and V by 1 base; bases with no gene match: 2. This CDR3 reads CASSLGLAPYNEQFF. As DNA, the CDR3 is TGTGCCAGCAGCTTAGGACTAGCCCCCTACAATGAGCAGTTCTTC.

The rearrangement links TRBV6-5 to TRBJ2-7; D may be TRBD2 (5 bases). Trimming took 8 bases from V and 2 from J, leaving 16 bases between them. This CDR3 is 14 amino acids long. Germline CDR1 is MNHEY and CDR2 is SVGAGI. CDR3 coding DNA: TGTGCCAGCCGTAAGACTATCCGAACCTACGAGCAGTACTTC. Amino acids: CASRKTIRTYEQYF.

This clone has a single count. J is TRBJ2-7 and V is TRBV6-1; no firm D call. The CDR3 runs to 15 residues. Per the germline V gene, CDR1 is MNHNS and CDR2 is SASEGT. Trimming left V 1 base short and J 2 bases short, with 12 bases between. In DNA, the CDR3 is TGTGCCAGCAGTGAAGGGCCAACCGGCCCCTACGAGCAGTACTTC. This translates into CASSEGPTGPYEQYF.

The count of this clone is one. This chain connects TRBV6-5 to TRBJ2-1; 8 positions match TRBD1. This CDR3 spans 14 amino acids. Trimming took 5 bases from V and 7 from J; bases not matched to a gene: 7. Germline values: CDR1 MNHEY, CDR2 SVGAGI. Here the CDR3 reads CASSRTGKINEQFF. In DNA, the CDR3 is TGTGCCAGCAGTCGGACAGGGAAAATAAATGAGCAGTTCTTC.

The gene calls are TRBV7-6 and TRBJ2-3; D gene ambiguous. Germline values: CDR1 SGHVS, CDR2 FNYEAQ. This CDR3 has 12 amino acids. V lost 5 bases to trimming and J lost 4 bases, with 7 bases between them. The CDR3: CASSPVADTQYF. The CDR3, as DNA: TGTGCCAGCAGCCCCGTGGCAGATACGCAGTATTTT.

V and J are TRBV27 and TRBJ1-4; D gene uncertain. Trimming shortened V by 5 bases and J by 5 bases, and 15 bases separated the two germline ends. Looked up from germline, CDR1 is MNHEY and CDR2 is SMNVEV (reference sequence). The CDR3 loop spans 15 amino acids. The CDR3 DNA follows: TGTGCCAGCAGTCCTGCCCAAGGAAAGAATGAAAAACTGTTTTTT. This codes for CASSPAQGKNEKLFF.

The chain carries TRBV18 and TRBJ2-7; the D is unclear. This CDR3 comprises 13 residues. From germline, CDR1 is KGHSH and CDR2 LQKENI. V was cut by 2 bases and J by 3 bases, with 8 bases left in between. Written as DNA, the CDR3 is TGTGCCAGCTCACCAGGTTCTTACTACGAGCAGTACTTC. This encodes CASSPGSYYEQYF.

V gene TRBV18 combines with J gene TRBJ2-5; D possibly corresponds to TRBD2 (6 bases). CDR3 length: 13 residues. Germline values: CDR1 KGHSH, CDR2 LQKENI. Trimming took 3 bases from V and 4 from J, leaving 9 bases between them. DNA for the CDR3: TGTGCCAGCTCACCCGGGACTCGAGAGACCCAGTACTTC. It specifies CASSPGTRETQYF.

The chain employs TRBV19 and TRBJ1-3, with D hard to call. V lost 8 bases to trimming and J lost 0 bases, with 17 bases between them. Germline V lookup: CDR1 LNHDA, CDR2 SQIVND (reference sequence). This CDR3 contains 16 residues. The CDR3 DNA reads TGTGCCAGTCATGGTGGGCAGACCTCCTCTGGAAACACCATATATTTT. Translation gives CASHGGQTSSGNTIYF.

This rearrangement joins TRBV5-1 to TRBJ2-1, with 9 bases that match TRBD2. CDR1 is SGHRS, CDR2 YFSETQ, per germline. This CDR3 has 15 residues. Losses at the gene ends were 1 base for V and 6 bases for J; bases not matched to a gene: 5. The CDR3 sequence: CASSLLLAGSNEQFF. Here the CDR3 DNA reads TGCGCCAGCAGCTTGTTGCTAGCGGGGAGCAATGAGCAGTTCTTC.

This clone was counted between two and nine times. The J gene is TRBJ1-6, the V gene TRBV30, with 7 bases fitting TRBD1. Trimming removed 2 bases from V and 5 bases from J; junction bases left unmatched: 9. This CDR3 comprises 16 residues. Per germline, CDR1 GTSNPN and CDR2 SVGIG (reference sequence). The CDR3 coding sequence is TGTGCCTGGAGTTTCAACAGGGGTTGGGATAATTCACCCCTCCACTTT. Translating it yields CAWSFNRGWDNSPLHF.

The rearrangement links TRBV18 to TRBJ1-5, with 8 bases that match TRBD1. The V and J ends lost 4 bases and 6 bases, in that order; junction bases with no gene match: 8. Germline V lookup: CDR1 KGHSH, CDR2 LQKENI. This CDR3 is 15 amino acids long. The CDR3 bases are TGTGCCAGCTCACGTTCAGGGGGCGCGGGTCAGCCCCAGCATTTT. This gives the protein CASSRSGGAGQPQHF.

The genes are TRBV2 and TRBJ1-1; D gene ambiguous. The CDR3 loop spans 14 amino acids. Per germline, CDR1 SNHLY and CDR2 FYNNEI. V lost 7 bases to trimming and J lost 5 bases, with 17 bases between them. DNA of the CDR3: TGTGCCAGCAAACATCCCCGTGGAAAAACTGAAGCTTTCTTT. Its translation: CASKHPRGKTEAFF.

The rearrangement uses TRBV18 and TRBJ1-2, with D maybe TRBD1 (5 bases). Trimming removed 4 bases from V and 3 bases from J, with 9 bases in between. The CDR3 contains 13 residues. The germline gives CDR1 KGHSH, CDR2 LQKENI. In nucleotides, the CDR3 is TGTGCCAGCTCACGCGGGACGGACTATGGCTACACCTTC. This translates into CASSRGTDYGYTF. Looking up the rest from reference TRBV18 and TRBJ1-2 gives the full variable domain: NAGVMQNPRHLVRRRGQEARLRCSPMKGHSHVYWYRQLPEEGLKFMVYLQKENIIDESGMPKERFSAEFPKEGPSILRIQQVVRGDSAAYFCASSRGTDYGYTFGSGTRLTVV.

This chain uses TRBV10-3 with TRBJ2-1, with 7 nucleotides matching TRBD2. Germline lookup yields CDR1 ENHRY and CDR2 SYGVKD. J lost 6 bases, V lost 8 bases, and 7 bases had no gene match. This CDR3 contains 13 residues. This CDR3 is CAIDRGEGNEQFF. In DNA, the CDR3 is TGTGCCATCGACAGAGGGGAGGGCAATGAGCAGTTCTTC.